Included here is one TCR beta chain sequence, with context. Its antigen is unknown. Within one base of it there is no much larger clone, and no base qualities were kept. In the prospective study, participants were about 18 to 89 years old, resided in about two dozen geographic areas of the United States, and were enrolled through a virtual design. In the prospective study, participants were assigned to cohorts based on the clinical history participants reported in a screening survey and a study questionnaire. Exposed participants had been in contact with someone with a PCR-confirmed or clinician-diagnosed COVID-19 case within 2 weeks of study entry. Mobile phlebotomists in the prospective study collected whole blood, serum and a nasopharyngeal or oropharyngeal swab from every participant. Participants in the prospective study had the option to provide additional blood draws and questionnaires over a roughly two-month period. Before DNA extraction, prospective study blood samples were shipped either frozen or at room temperature.

These data are taken from a study of blood T cell repertoires in COVID-19 (dated by TCRdb to about 2020). Concerning the study at large: The collaborator samples originated in the United States, Italy and Spain and spanned the acute and convalescent phases of COVID-19. Sample metadata almost always included a de-identified subject ID, COVID-19 status, age in years and sex. The repertoires were released in a freely available public database meant as a resource for research on the immune response to SARS-CoV-2. Samples came from the ongoing ImmuneRACE study (first 160 participants) plus 1,254 subjects from 6 global collaborators. Where available, HLA class I and class II types were taken from metadata supplied by the sample provider and were not determined by assay-based typing. The material from the prospective study consisted of cDNA or gDNA derived from T cells, B-cell-depleted T cells, or PBMCs. The dataset comprised deeply sampled blood TCRbeta repertoires from subjects exposed to, actively infected with, or recovered from COVID-19.

Trimming takes 3 bases off V and 1 base off J; junction bases not matched to a gene: 3. Including cysteine and phenylalanine, the CDR3 has 15 amino acids. Only the CDR3 portion is preserved as DNA: 45 bases, with reading frame beginning at the first base. The germline V gene encodes CDR1 SEHNR and CDR2 FQNEAQ (reference sequence). The research as a whole found: The quantity of clinical and demographic metadata differed by source and by participant and was supplied without curation.

TCRbeta CDR3 regions were amplified from genomic DNA by means of the immunoSEQ Assay, a bias-controlled multiplex PCR. The authors processed their data as follows. The number of nucleated cells in each sample was estimated by amplification of reference gene primers within the assay. To quantify the absolute abundance of each unique TCRbeta CDR3 rearrangement, sequence reads were collapsed and filtered. For each sample, productive Simpson clonality was calculated as the square root of Simpson's diversity index across productive rearrangements. Drawn from immuneACCESS, this table holds only the in-frame rearrangements with V and J called that TCRdb kept. Clones are partly lost; checked studies trace under half to an unresolved V gene and leave the rest unexplained. V and J calls plus clone size are reproduced from that table; the DNA served to infer D and trimming. Here the sample has fewer than 250,000 clones; 88% occur a single time. About 3.5% of the sample belongs to the ten largest clones.

Source material: PBMCs or T cells enriched from blood (not recorded which). The clonotype originates from a woman in her twenties or thirties who had been exposed to COVID-19. This chain is built from TRBV7-9 and TRBJ2-3; 8 central nucleotides agree with TRBD1. CDR3 sequence: CASSLIQGGTDTQYF. The sequenced DNA: TGTGCCAGCAGCTTGATACAGGGGGGCACAGATACGCAGTATTTT.